The 18 T cell receptor beta chains below all came from one sample that was sequenced in a study of T cell changes during pregnancy in multiple sclerosis. TCRdb's table, derived via immunoSEQ multiplex PCR, lists solely in-frame clones and lacks some. The table includes approximately 40,000 clones, 80% to 90% detected once. The input for sequencing was peripheral blood, taken in the first trimester of pregnancy. The receptors come from a female donor in good health, enrolled as a control in a pregnancy study.

The V and J genes are TRBV7-6 and TRBJ2-2, with TRBD2 matching over 11 bases. J gave up 1 base and V 6 bases, and 10 bases lay outside the gene matches. The germline V gene has CDR1 SGHVS and CDR2 FNYEAQ. The CDR3 totals 18 residues. CDR3 sequence: CASRRVGGLAVNTGELFF. CDR3 DNA: TGTGCCAGCAGGAGGGTAGGGGGACTAGCGGTGAACACCGGGGAGCTGTTTTTT.

This clone turned up a few times. The chain carries TRBV27 and TRBJ2-7, with a tentative D call TRBD1 (6 bases). Per germline, CDR1 MNHEY and CDR2 SMNVEV (reference sequence). The CDR3 length is 14 residues. V gave up 6 bases and J gave up 7 bases, with 19 bases separating them. CDR3 residues: CASSLLLGAEEQYF. CDR3 DNA sequence: TGTGCCAGCAGCCTCCTCCTGGGGGCAGAAGAGCAGTACTTC.

The rearrangement uses TRBV7-9 and TRBJ1-5, with a weak D call TRBD1 (5 bases). The germline V gene has CDR1 SEHNR and CDR2 FQNEAQ (reference sequence). The CDR3 has 16 amino acids. Trimming took off 4 bases at V and 1 base at J, with 14 bases between the two ends. CDR3 region: CASSSGAGGSNQPQHF. The CDR3 DNA reads as TGTGCCAGCAGCTCCGGGGCCGGGGGGAGCAATCAGCCCCAGCATTTT. The variable domain in full, completed from reference TRBV7-9 and TRBJ1-5, reads DTGVSQNPRHKITKRGQNVTFRCDPISEHNRLYWYRQTLGQGPEFLTYFQNEAQLEKSRLLSDRFSAERPKGSFSTLEIQRTEQGDSAMYLCASSSGAGGSNQPQHFGDGTRLSIL.

This rearrangement joins TRBV4-1 to TRBJ1-5; TRBD1 matches at 11 bases. The J segment lost 4 bases and the V segment lost 0 bases, leaving 5 bases of the junction unmatched. Germline V CDR1 and CDR2: MGHRA, YSYEKL. CDR3 length: 17 amino acids. CDR3 residues: CASSQDWGTGGNQPQHF. The DNA for the CDR3 is TGCGCCAGCAGCCAAGATTGGGGGACAGGGGGTAATCAGCCCCAGCATTTT.

This rearrangement joins TRBV6-1 to TRBJ1-4; tentative D call: TRBD1 (5 bases). The CDR3 extends over 14 amino acids. Between the trimmed V and J ends, which lost 4 bases and 1 base, there was a span of 7 bases. Germline V gives CDR1 MNHNS, CDR2 SASEGT. The CDR3, as DNA: TGTGCCAGCAGTGTGGGGGGAACTAATGAAAAACTGTTTTTT. This codes for CASSVGGTNEKLFF.

This chain uses TRBV6-6 with TRBJ2-5, with TRBD1 identical over 9 bases. The V and J ends lost 2 bases and 2 bases, in that order; junction bases with no gene match: 3. This CDR3 is built from 15 residues. Germline CDR1 is MNHNY and CDR2 is SVGAGI (reference sequence). As DNA, the CDR3 is TGTGCCAGCAGTTACACGACAGGGGGGCAAGAGACCCAGTACTTC. It encodes CASSYTTGGQETQYF.

This clone was recorded only once. The chain employs TRBV7-9 and TRBJ1-4; TRBD1 matches at 7 bases. Trimming cost V 5 bases and J 5 bases; bases outside gene matches: 8. Germline CDR1 SEHNR, CDR2 FQNEAQ (reference sequence). CDR3 size: 15 residues. Written as DNA, the CDR3 is TGTGCCAGCAGCAGACGGGACAGTATAAATGAAAAACTGTTTTTT. It encodes CASSRRDSINEKLFF.

The chain carries TRBV19 and TRBJ1-5; the match to TRBD1 covers 8 bases. V lost 3 bases to trimming and J lost 3 bases; unmatched junction nucleotides: 7. The CDR3 runs to 16 residues. The germline gives CDR1 LNHDA, CDR2 SQIVND (reference sequence). CDR3 sequence (DNA): TGTGCCAGTAGTATCCCGACAGGGGCAGCCAATCAGCCCCAGCATTTT. This sequence encodes CASSIPTGAANQPQHF.

The chain is built from TRBV28 and TRBJ2-5, with a weak D call TRBD2 (6 bases). This CDR3 spans 13 amino acids. V lost 5 bases, J lost 7 bases, and 14 bases lay in between. Germline assignment: CDR1 MDHEN and CDR2 SYDVKM. The CDR3 sequence: CASSLPGVGTQYF. The CDR3, as DNA: TGTGCCAGCAGTCTCCCGGGGGTCGGGACCCAGTACTTC.

The DNA for the CDR3 is TGTGCCAGCAGCGTAGTACCAGGCGGGGATGAGACCCAGTACTTC. Amino acid sequence: CASSVVPGGDETQYF. The V and J genes are TRBV9 and TRBJ2-5; D may be TRBD2 (6 bases). The germline V gene has CDR1 SGDLS and CDR2 YYNGEE. This CDR3 has 15 residues. V was pared by 0 bases and J by 5 bases, with 14 bases between.

A note on this clone: Distinct nucleotide sequences in the sample also encode this CDR3. CDR3 sequence reads: CASSERGSTDTQYF. CDR3 sequence (DNA): TGTGCCAGCAGTGAAAGGGGTAGCACAGATACGCAGTATTTT. The chain uses TRBV6-4 and TRBJ2-3; perhaps TRBD1 as D (5 bases). Trimming removed 3 bases at V and 0 bases at J, with 7 bases between. The CDR3 spans 14 residues. Germline CDR1 MRHNA, CDR2 SNTAGT.

In this sample, this clone turned up once. J is TRBJ1-3 and V is TRBV27, with TRBD1 matching 8 bases. Trimming at V came to 8 bases and at J to 0 bases, leaving 12 bases not matched to a gene. Germline loops: CDR1 MNHEY, CDR2 SMNVEV (reference sequence). The CDR3 contains 17 residues. The CDR3 region has the DNA TGTGCCAGCGCACCCCGGACAGGGCTGAGCTCTGGAAACACCATATATTTT. Translation gives CASAPRTGLSSGNTIYF.

The rearrangement links TRBV25-1 to TRBJ2-5; weak D call: TRBD1 (6 bases). The V gene's germline CDR1 is MGHDK and CDR2 SYGVNS. The length of the CDR3 is 15 residues. V lost 2 bases and J lost 0, with 10 bases in between. As DNA, the CDR3 is TGTGCCAGCAGTGAAACAGGGTGGTACCAAGAGACCCAGTACTTC. The encoded protein is CASSETGWYQETQYF.

The genes are TRBV30 and TRBJ2-7; D uncertain. With 1 base removed from V and 0 bases from J, the gap between germline ends came to 13 bases. The CDR3 consists of 15 residues. Germline assignment: CDR1 GTSNPN and CDR2 SVGIG (reference sequence). The CDR3 DNA sequence: TGTGCCTGGAGTGCCTCTACACCTAGCTCCTACGAGCAGTACTTC. Its protein is CAWSASTPSSYEQYF.

This chain joins TRBV4-1 and TRBJ1-2; TRBD1 matches at 7 bases. The CDR3 extends over 18 amino acids. The J segment lost 0 bases and the V segment lost 0 bases, leaving 10 bases of the junction unmatched. The germline V gene encodes CDR1 MGHRA and CDR2 YSYEKL. The CDR3 loop is CASSQDTGGTAANYGYTF. The CDR3 bases are TGCGCCAGCAGCCAAGATACTGGCGGGACAGCAGCTAACTATGGCTACACCTTC.

This clone was detected only a few times. The chain is built from TRBV6-4 and TRBJ2-1; 11 bases map to TRBD2. This CDR3 is 14 amino acids long. Germline V gives CDR1 MRHNA, CDR2 SNTAGT. The ends lost 7 bases at V and 7 bases at J; junction bases unmatched: 6. The CDR3 region has the DNA TGTGCCAGCAAGGCGGCTAGCGGGGGGAATGAGCAGTTCTTC. Its translation is CASKAASGGNEQFF.

This clone was picked up one time. The rearrangement links TRBV29-1 to TRBJ2-3; the D is unclear. The germline V gene encodes CDR1 SQVTM and CDR2 ANQGSEA. Trimming pared 5 bases from V and 5 bases from J, leaving 11 bases between. The length of the CDR3 is 12 residues. CDR3 sequence (DNA): TGCAGCGTTCACAGCCTCCTAGATACGCAGTATTTT. Its protein is CSVHSLLDTQYF.

The chain recombines TRBV28 with TRBJ2-1; perhaps TRBD1 as D (6 bases). The CDR3 is 16 amino acids. The germline V gene encodes CDR1 MDHEN and CDR2 SYDVKM. Trimming left V 5 bases short and J 0 bases short, with 14 bases between. The CDR3 DNA reads as TGTGCCAGCAGTCCTCCAGGGGCAAGCTCCTACAATGAGCAGTTCTTC. Protein sequence: CASSPPGASSYNEQFF.